The rows below give T cell receptor beta chains drawn from one sample of a study of T cell repertoires in cytomegalovirus infection. These receptors are not linked to any known antigen. Each CDR3 protein is one row after TCRdb ran MiXCR on the reads. The sample holds 100,000 to 150,000 distinct CDR3 sequences, roughly 32% seen once. The specimen was CD8+ T cells from cultured PBMCs, collected from culture after CMV antigen stimulation. The receptors were gathered from a human donor in good health (CMV status not recorded). Some clones in this sample may be carry-over from other donors' samples. CDR3s include the opening cysteine and the closing phenylalanine or tryptophan. The D gene is left open where the match is weak. Clone size is not always given. Where it is, it says once, few, many or a class for expanded clones.

V gene	D gene	clone size	J gene	CDR3 DNA	CDR3 protein
TRBV5-1	TRBD1	.	TRBJ2-7	TGCGCCAGCAGCTCCGGGACAGGGACCTACGAGCAGTACTTC	CASSSGTGTYEQYF
TRBV23-1	TRBD2	.	TRBJ2-7	TGCGCCAGCAGTCCTTGGGGTAGCGGGGGGTACGAGCAGTACTTC	CASSPWGSGGYEQYF
TRBV7-6	TRBD1	few	TRBJ2-5	TGTGCCAGCAGCTCGAGACAGGGAGAGGAAGAGACCCAGTACTTC	CASSSRQGEEETQYF
TRBV5-5	TRBD2	.	TRBJ2-5	TGTGCCAGCAGCCCCGAAAAGGCGGTGCGGGGGCAAGAGACCCAGTACTTC	CASSPEKAVRGQETQYF
TRBV9	.	.	TRBJ2-3	TGTGCCAGCAGCAACCGTATCCACAACGTAGGGCCAAGGGGCACAGATACGCAGTATTTT	CASSNRIHNVGPRGTDTQYF
TRBV4-1	.	many	TRBJ2-4	TGCGCCAGCAGCCAAGCAGGGGAGGAGGGAAACATTCAGTACTTC	CASSQAGEEGNIQYF
TRBV7-9	TRBD1	once	TRBJ1-6	TGTGCCAGCAGCTTAGGGACAGGATTTAATTCACCCCTCCACTTT	CASSLGTGFNSPLHF
TRBV5-5	.	.	TRBJ2-5	TGTGCCAGCAGCTTGGAGGGCAGGGACTTACCCTCGGAGACCCAGTACTTC	CASSLEGRDLPSETQYF
TRBV6-5	TRBD1	.	TRBJ1-2	TGTGCCAGCAGGATCGGACAGGGAGGGTATGGCTACACCTTC	CASRIGQGGYGYTF
TRBV10-3	TRBD2	.	TRBJ2-1	TGTGCCATCAGTGCACTAGCGGGGGTTAATGAGCAGTTCTTC	CAISALAGVNEQFF
TRBV27	.	many	TRBJ2-3	TGTGCCAGCAGTTTGGGTTCGGTGGCTAGCGACACAGATACGCAGTATTTT	CASSLGSVASDTDTQYF
TRBV7-2	TRBD2	few	TRBJ2-3	TGTGCCAGCAGCTTAATAGGGCTAGCGGGGACAGATACGCAGTATTTT	CASSLIGLAGTDTQYF
TRBV7-3	TRBD2	.	TRBJ2-1	TGTGCCAGCAGCTTCGGCGGGGGGGGCCCTAATGAGCAGTTCTTC	CASSFGGGGPNEQFF
TRBV5-4	TRBD2	.	TRBJ2-3	TGTGCCAGCAGCGGGGGGAAGAGTGGCGGGGGGTCAGATACGCAGTATTTT	CASSGGKSGGGSDTQYF
TRBV7-2	.	few	TRBJ2-1	TGTGCCAGCAGCGATAACAGGGAAGAGCAGTTCTTC	CASSDNREEQFF
TRBV7-9	TRBD2	few	TRBJ2-3	TGTGCCAGCTCCTTTAGCGGGGGCCGGGGAGATACGCAGTATTTT	CASSFSGGRGDTQYF
TRBV28	TRBD1	.	TRBJ1-1	TGTGCCAGCAGGGGCACGGACAGGGACAACACTGTAGCTTTCTTT	CASRGTDRDNTVAFF
TRBV7-9	TRBD1	.	TRBJ2-7	TGTGCCAGCAGCTTTTCAAGTGGGGGACAGGGTAGCGGCGAGCAGTACTTC	CASSFSSGGQGSGEQYF
TRBV4-1	TRBD1	few	TRBJ1-1	TGCGCCAGCAGCGACAGGGGAAGGGTCATGAACACTGAAGCTTTCTTT	CASSDRGRVMNTEAFF
TRBV2	.	.	TRBJ1-1	TGTGCCAGCAGTGAACGCAGGGGAGCTTTCTTT	CASSERRGAFF
TRBV28	.	many	TRBJ1-1	TGTGCCAGCAGTTTGACCTTCAGGGCCCTGAACACTGAAGCTTTCTTT	CASSLTFRALNTEAFF
TRBV19	.	few	TRBJ1-5	TGTGCCAGTAGTACTGGTATCTCTCAGCCCCAGCATTTT	CASSTGISQPQHF
TRBV2	TRBD1	.	TRBJ2-7	TGTGCCAGCAGTGCCGGGACAGGACTCCCAGGGGACTACGAGCAGTACTTC	CASSAGTGLPGDYEQYF
TRBV5-5	TRBD1	.	TRBJ2-7	TGTGCCAGCAGCTTCCTCCGGGACAGCTCCTACGAGCAGTACTTC	CASSFLRDSSYEQYF
TRBV6-6	.	.	TRBJ2-1	TGTGCCAGCAGTTACTCCTCTCCCGCAGGTAGGGGCCACAATGAGCAGTTCTTC	CASSYSSPAGRGHNEQFF
TRBV12-3/TRBV12-4	.	many	TRBJ1-1	TGTGCCAGCAGTTTTGGTGGTGGGGTGTCGAACACTGAAGCTTTCTTT	CASSFGGGVSNTEAFF
TRBV7-6	TRBD2	.	TRBJ2-3	TGTGCCAGCACCTCCGCGCGGGGACTAGCCGCAGATACGCAGTATTTT	CASTSARGLAADTQYF
TRBV27	TRBD1	few	TRBJ1-5	TGTGCCAGCAGTGGGGGACAGTATCAGCCCCAGCATTTT	CASSGGQYQPQHF
TRBV7-9	TRBD2	many	TRBJ2-7	TGTGCCAGCAGCCCGCCCCGCGGGGGGGGCCACTACGAGCAGTACTTC	CASSPPRGGGHYEQYF
TRBV6-5	.	many	TRBJ1-6	TGTGCCAGCAGTTACTCAGGGGGGGCGGGTAATTCACCCCTCCACTTT	CASSYSGGAGNSPLHF
TRBV27	.	.	TRBJ2-7	TGTGCCAGCAGTTTGAATCGGGGGCCCTACTCGGAGCAGTACTTC	CASSLNRGPYSEQYF
TRBV7-9	.	.	TRBJ1-1	TGTGCCAGCAGCTCCTGGACAGCTCAATCGGCTTTCTTT	CASSSWTAQSAFF
TRBV2	.	.	TRBJ1-1	TGTGCCAGCCTCCGGATCACTGAAGCTTTCTTT	CASLRITEAFF
TRBV4-1	TRBD1	.	TRBJ1-2	TGCGCCAGCAGCCTCCCAGGGGGTGACTATGGCTACACCTTC	CASSLPGGDYGYTF
TRBV4-1	TRBD1	.	TRBJ2-5	TGCGCCAGCAGCGAGCGACAGGGGGACATGGAGACCCAGTACTTC	CASSERQGDMETQYF
TRBV7-6	.	few	TRBJ2-2	TGTGCCAGCAGCTTAATCTTTAACACCGGGGAGCTGTTTTTT	CASSLIFNTGELFF
TRBV27	.	.	TRBJ1-1	TGTGCCAGCAGTTGGTTCAGGGATGGCACTGAAGCTTTCTTT	CASSWFRDGTEAFF
TRBV7-8	.	few	TRBJ2-3	TGTGCCAGCAGCTTGGCCCCCTCCCGCGATACGCAGTATTTT	CASSLAPSRDTQYF
TRBV5-6	.	.	TRBJ2-4	TGTGCCAGCAGCTTGGGGGACATAGCCAAAAACATTCAGTACTTC	CASSLGDIAKNIQYF
TRBV2	TRBD1	.	TRBJ2-7	TGTGCCAGCGGGGGACAGCAGAGCTCCTACGAGCAGTACTTC	CASGGQQSSYEQYF
TRBV2	.	.	TRBJ1-5	TGTGCCAGCAGTGGATGGGGGAGCAATCAGCCCCAGCATTTT	CASSGWGSNQPQHF
TRBV7-8	.	many	TRBJ2-1	TGTGCCAGCAGCTTTCTTGGGAAGTTGAGCTCCTACAATGAGCAGTTCTTC	CASSFLGKLSSYNEQFF
TRBV5-6	.	.	TRBJ2-2	TGTGCCAGCAGCTTGATGACAGAGAACACCGGGGAGCTGTTTTTT	CASSLMTENTGELFF
TRBV12-3/TRBV12-4	TRBD2	.	TRBJ2-3	TGTGCCAGCGGGACTAGCGGGGGGGTCAGCACAGATACGCAGTATTTT	CASGTSGGVSTDTQYF
TRBV19	TRBD1	once	TRBJ2-3	TGTGCCAGTAGTATTCAAGGGGGCCCTGATACGCAGTATTTT	CASSIQGGPDTQYF
TRBV4-1	.	.	TRBJ1-2	TGCGCCAGCAGCCAGGGGGGATGGGGCTATGGCTACACCTTC	CASSQGGWGYGYTF
TRBV12-3/TRBV12-4	TRBD1	.	TRBJ2-7	TGTGCCAGCAAACGGGACAGTCACGAGCAGTACTTC	CASKRDSHEQYF
TRBV27	.	.	TRBJ2-1	TGTGCCAGCAGTTTATCTCCCGGCGTGACGGGAAATGAGCAGTTCTTC	CASSLSPGVTGNEQFF
TRBV18	.	few	TRBJ1-4	TGTGCCAGCTCACCTTCAGGGAATGAAAAACTGTTTTTT	CASSPSGNEKLFF
TRBV7-2	.	.	TRBJ1-5	TGTGCCAGCAGCTTATGGGCGGGGGATGGCAATCAGCCCCAGCATTTT	CASSLWAGDGNQPQHF
TRBV12-3/TRBV12-4	.	few	TRBJ2-3	TGTGCCAGCAGTTTAGCCCCCCCCGGAGGGCCAGATACGCAGTATTTT	CASSLAPPGGPDTQYF